A single T cell receptor (beta chain) is shown here with its context. The data belong to a study of blood T cell repertoires in COVID-19. Study in general: The United States, Italy and Spain provided the acute and convalescent COVID-19 samples. The cDNA or gDNA used as material had been derived from T cells, B-cell-depleted T cells, or PBMCs.

Using immunoSEQ multiplex PCR, the repertoire was profiled, and TCRdb retains in-frame clones only, with some absent. The data hold 25,000 to 30,000 clones, with around 90% observed a single time. The CDR3 is 16 residues long. Germline CDR1 MGHRA, CDR2 YSYEKL. The trim removed 4 bases at V and 5 bases at J, leaving 9 bases unmatched. The chain uses TRBV4-1 and TRBJ2-2, with TRBD2 matching 8 bases. The material sequenced was peripheral blood. This TCR came from a man aged 65 to 79 with acute or convalescent COVID-19. The CDR3 region has the DNA TGCGCCAGCAGCCTCAACCCCCAGCGGGGGACCGGGGAGCTGTTTTTT. Encoded protein: CASSLNPQRGTGELFF.